The clone carrying this T cell receptor beta chain has just a few counts. The antigen is undetermined. TCRdb passed the 5' RACE reads through MiXCR, listing each CDR3 protein once. Among approximately 60,000 distinct CDR3 sequences listed, approximately 9.5% were seen once. The sample originates from a study of T-cell memory formation after mild COVID-19. Trimming took off 2 bases at V and 0 bases at J, with 7 bases between the two ends. Germline-derived CDR1 and CDR2 are KGHSH and LQKENI. This CDR3 has 14 residues. Notes on the study in general: Day 15 to 85 contractors were CD4/CD8 balanced; later expanders leaned CD4+.

This TCR derives from a man aged 18 to 29 who had mild COVID-19 (a few samples of this study predate the infection). Cell type and time point are not known. This chain links TRBV18 with TRBJ1-1; the D is unclear. Specimen: PBMCs or a T cell subset sorted from them (not recorded which). CDR3 bases: TGTGCCAGCTCACCAGGATTTATGAACACTGAAGCTTTCTTT. This translates into CASSPGFMNTEAFF.